Included here is one T cell receptor (beta chain) sequence, with context. An end of the junction does not agree with germline; a read error may underlie this. The data stem from a study of blood T cell repertoires in COVID-19. At the level of the study: Sources were T cells, B-cell-depleted T cells, or PBMCs; the material itself was cDNA or gDNA.

The CDR3 has 15 amino acids. The germline gives CDR1 SSHAT, CDR2 FNYEAQ (reference sequence). Sequencing was performed with immunoSEQ multiplex PCR; in TCRdb, only in-frame clones are kept and a portion is missing. The repertoire consists of some 390,000 clones, with roughly 86% occurring once and the leading ten covering 3%. The receptor's source is a human donor in a cohort sampled during active COVID-19. V is TRBV7-7 and J is TRBJ1-3; D is perhaps TRBD1 (5 bases). Material for sequencing was peripheral blood. In DNA, the CDR3 is TGTGCTAGCAGCTTAGGGTCAGGGTACGGAAACACCATATATTTT. It codes for CASSLGSGYGNTIYF. Based on the CDR3 plus reference TRBV7-7 and TRBJ1-3, the full variable domain is GAGVSQSPRYKVTKRGQDVTLRCDPISSHATLYWYQQALGQGPEFLTYFNYEAQPDKSGLPSDRFSAERPEGSISTLTIQRTEQRDSAMYRCASSLGSGYGNTIYFGEGSWLTVV.